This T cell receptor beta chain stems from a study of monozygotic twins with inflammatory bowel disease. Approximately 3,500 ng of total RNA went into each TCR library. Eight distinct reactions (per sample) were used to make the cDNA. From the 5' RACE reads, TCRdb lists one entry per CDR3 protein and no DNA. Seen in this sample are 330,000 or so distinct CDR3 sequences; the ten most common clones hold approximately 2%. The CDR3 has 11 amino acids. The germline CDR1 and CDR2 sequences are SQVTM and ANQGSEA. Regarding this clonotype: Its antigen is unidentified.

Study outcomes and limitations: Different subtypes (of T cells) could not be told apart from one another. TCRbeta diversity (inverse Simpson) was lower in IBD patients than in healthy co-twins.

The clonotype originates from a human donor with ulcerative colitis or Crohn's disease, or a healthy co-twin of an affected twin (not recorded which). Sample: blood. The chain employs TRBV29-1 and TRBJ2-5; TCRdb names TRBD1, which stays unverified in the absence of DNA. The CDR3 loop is CSVEPGETQYF. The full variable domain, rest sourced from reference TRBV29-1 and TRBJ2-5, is SAVISQKPSRDICQRGTSLTIQCQVDSQVTMMFWYRQQPGQSLTLIATANQGSEATYESGFVIDKFPISRPNLTFSTLTVSNMSPEDSSIYLCSVEPGETQYFGPGTRLLVL.